The 8 T cell receptor beta chains below all came from one sample that was sequenced in a study of CD8 T cells in Susac syndrome. cDNA came from about 0.51 to 1 ug RNA primed by random hexamers. In TCRdb, the immunoSEQ multiplex PCR reads were re-called with MiXCR into one record per CDR3 protein. The data contain about 290,000 distinct CDR3 sequences, over 75% of them singletons. The sample was CD8+ T cells from PBMCs. All receptors derive from a human donor with multiple sclerosis.

The gene calls are TRBV30 and TRBJ1-1; TRBD1 might be the D (5 bases). Per the germline V gene, CDR1 is GTSNPN and CDR2 is SVGIG (reference sequence). The CDR3 totals 14 residues. Trimming pared 1 base from V and 1 base from J, leaving 10 bases between. CDR3 amino acids: CAWSGGLANTEAFF. The CDR3 DNA reads TGTGCCTGGAGTGGGGGACTGGCGAACACTGAAGCTTTCTTT.

In DNA, the CDR3 is TGCGCCAGCAGCCAAAGAGGGCCTGAGGAGACACCGAACACTGAAGCTTTCTTT. Protein: CASSQRGPEETPNTEAFF. The rearrangement links TRBV4-3 to TRBJ1-1; no firm D call. Germline CDR1 is LGHNA and CDR2 is YSLEER. V was shortened by 2 bases and J by 1 base, with 20 bases between the two germline ends. The CDR3 runs 18 residues.

The J gene is TRBJ2-7, the V gene TRBV10-3; the match to TRBD1 covers 10 bases. The germline V gene encodes CDR1 ENHRY and CDR2 SYGVKD. The CDR3 has 17 residues. V lost 0 bases to trimming and J lost 6 bases; unmatched junction nucleotides: 11. DNA for the CDR3: TGTGCCATCAGTGAGTCGGGCCTAGGGACAGGGGTAATCGAGCAGTACTTC. Its translation is CAISESGLGTGVIEQYF.

Here the CDR3 DNA reads TGTGCCAGCAGCTCGCGGACCCTACTTAACACTGAAGCTTTCTTT. Protein: CASSSRTLLNTEAFF. This rearrangement joins TRBV7-9 to TRBJ1-1; no reliable D call. Germline-derived CDR1 and CDR2 are SEHNR and FQNEAQ (reference sequence). Trimming removed 4 bases from V and 2 bases from J, with 14 bases in between. The CDR3 is made up of 15 amino acids.

J is TRBJ2-1 and V is TRBV4-3, with TRBD2 matching over 8 bases. Looked up from germline, CDR1 is LGHNA and CDR2 is YSLEER. The CDR3 is made up of 16 amino acids. The ends lost 3 bases at V and 7 bases at J; junction bases unmatched: 11. CDR3 DNA: TGCGCCAGCAGCCATCGCGCTGGACTAGCCACGAATGAGCAGTTCTTC. Translated, it gives CASSHRAGLATNEQFF.

This chain uses TRBV27 with TRBJ1-2; the match to TRBD1 covers 10 bases. J lost 4 bases, V lost 3 bases, and 14 bases had no gene match. Germline lookup yields CDR1 MNHEY and CDR2 SMNVEV (reference sequence). The CDR3 length is 18 residues. CDR3 amino acids: CASSFSPTGQGRLYGYTF. In DNA form, the CDR3 reads TGTGCCAGCAGTTTCTCGCCGACGGGACAGGGGCGGCTCTATGGCTACACCTTC.

Concerning this clonotype: The junction departs from the called germline gene at one end, perhaps through a read error. The chain has TRBV7-7 and TRBJ2-1; 8 bases fit TRBD2. This CDR3 is built from 15 residues. Germline V gene sequence: CDR1 SSHAT, CDR2 FNYEAQ (reference sequence). CDR3 bases: TGTGCTAGCAGCTTGGTAGCGGGACCAAACAATGAGCAGTTCTTC. This gives the protein CASSLVAGPNNEQFF.

This clonotype was recorded a few times. The chain couples TRBV19 to TRBJ2-7, with D uncertain. V was cut by 3 bases and J by 0 bases, with 9 bases left in between. The germline V gene encodes CDR1 LNHDA and CDR2 SQIVND (reference sequence). The CDR3 runs 14 residues. CDR3 sequence reads: CASSIKYFSYEQYF. CDR3 in DNA: TGTGCCAGTAGTATTAAATACTTCTCCTACGAGCAGTACTTC.